These 22 T cell receptor beta chains were all obtained from the same sample, sequenced in a study of blood T cells in healthy people across ages (dated by TCRdb to the mid-2010s). Receptor libraries were prepared by 5' RACE. TCRdb records Illumina HiSeq 2500 as the sequencer. A second PCR of roughly 7 to 11 cycles was performed with a sample-barcoded 5' primer and a J-beta primer mix. The public reads were quality trimmed at Q25 with fastp and then assembled into clones with MiXCR by TCRdb, keeping productive beta chains. Every entry covers one CDR3 protein and lists the most common genes and DNA from its rows. This sample holds about 1.8 million distinct CDR3 sequences; about 50% were observed only once. More than 2% of the sample comes from the top ten. The specimen sequenced was blood. These receptors originate from a woman between 35 and 50 years old in good health.

This chain connects TRBV7-6 to TRBJ2-3; 11 bases match TRBD1. The ends lost 5 bases at V and 0 bases at J; junction bases unmatched: 4. Germline lookup yields CDR1 SGHVS and CDR2 FNYEAQ. The CDR3 spans 16 residues. The CDR3 DNA reads TGTGCCAGCAGCGTCGGGACAGGGGGTAGCACAGATACGCAGTATTTT. It yields the protein CASSVGTGGSTDTQYF.

This chain uses TRBV25-1 with TRBJ2-1; a weak D match, TRBD2 (6 bases). V lost 2 bases, J lost 6 bases, and 14 bases lay in between. Per germline, CDR1 MGHDK and CDR2 SYGVNS. The CDR3 is 15 amino acids. The CDR3 DNA reads as TGTGCCAGCAGTGAAGGGACTCGGGGAGGCAATGAGCAGTTCTTC. Its translation is CASSEGTRGGNEQFF.

The V gene is TRBV29-1, the J gene TRBJ2-1; TRBD2 might be the D (5 bases). The germline V gene has CDR1 SQVTM and CDR2 ANQGSEA. V lost 4 bases to trimming and J lost 5 bases, with 12 bases between them. The CDR3 consists of 13 residues. The CDR3 reads CSVGRGRHNEQFF. The CDR3 DNA reads TGCAGCGTTGGACGGGGTAGACACAATGAGCAGTTCTTC.

The rearrangement uses TRBV6-2 or TRBV6-3 and TRBJ2-5, with D possibly TRBD1 on 6 matching bases. The J call may be mistaken, given a closer DNA end match to TRBJ2-1. This CDR3 spans 15 amino acids. CDR1 is MNHEY, CDR2 SVGEGT, per germline. CDR3 nucleotide sequence: TGTGCCAGCAGAACCGTACAGGGTGGGCAAGAGACCCAGTTCTTC. Translating gives CASRTVQGGQETQFF.

The table lists this clonotype with a few counts. The chain joins TRBV20-1 to TRBJ1-6; D call uncertain. Germline V gene sequence: CDR1 DFQATT, CDR2 SNEGSKA (reference sequence). There are 13 residues in the CDR3. V was clipped by 4 bases and J by 8 bases, with 12 bases between them. The CDR3 sequence is CSANHRADSPLHF. In nucleotides, the CDR3 is TGCAGTGCTAACCATCGGGCCGATTCACCCCTCCACTTT.

This clonotype was detected only a few times. This rearrangement joins TRBV28 to TRBJ2-5; D perhaps matches TRBD2 (7 bases). V dropped 5 bases and J dropped 4 bases, with 14 bases sitting between them. CDR3 length: 14 residues. Looked up from germline, CDR1 is MDHEN and CDR2 is SYDVKM. The CDR3 DNA follows: TGTGCCAGCAGTGTGCGGGGGCCCTTAGAGACCCAGTACTTC. Encoded protein: CASSVRGPLETQYF.

The chain joins TRBV28 to TRBJ2-3; perhaps TRBD1 as D (6 bases). The V gene lost 4 bases and the J gene lost 0 bases, with 17 bases spanning the gap. Germline CDR1 is MDHEN and CDR2 is SYDVKM. The CDR3 is 17 amino acids. CDR3 residues: CASSYVPGQTSTDTQYF. CDR3 bases: TGTGCCAGCAGTTACGTACCGGGACAAACTAGCACAGATACGCAGTATTTT.

This clonotype was detected only once. The chain employs TRBV13 and TRBJ2-3; D may be TRBD1 (6 bases). V was clipped by 5 bases and J by 6 bases, with 21 bases between them. In germline, CDR1 is PRHDT, CDR2 FYEKMQ (reference sequence). This CDR3 has 16 amino acids. The CDR3 bases are TGTGCCAGCAGCGCACACCTGGGGCAGGGGATCGATACGCAGTATTTT. Its protein is CASSAHLGQGIDTQYF. Variable domain in full (rest from reference TRBV13 and TRBJ2-3): AAGVIQSPRHLIKEKRETATLKCYPIPRHDTVYWYQQGPGQDPQFLISFYEKMQSDKGSIPDRFSAQQFSDYHSELNMSSLELGDSALYFCASSAHLGQGIDTQYFGPGTRLTVL.

The chain carries TRBV7-2 and TRBJ1-4; weak D call: TRBD1 (6 bases). Germline V gene lookup returns CDR1 SGHTA and CDR2 FQGNSA. This CDR3 is built from 17 residues. V was trimmed by 6 bases and J by 0 bases, leaving 17 bases between them. The CDR3 here is CASRMIQGSATNEKLFF. DNA of the CDR3: TGTGCCAGCAGGATGATTCAGGGGTCCGCAACTAATGAAAAACTGTTTTTT.

The chain links TRBV6-1 to TRBJ2-7; the D gene is possibly TRBD1 (6 bases). This CDR3 has 12 amino acids. V lost 10 bases and J 2 bases, leaving 12 bases between the germline ends. Germline V lookup: CDR1 MNHNS, CDR2 SASEGT. DNA of the CDR3: TGTGCCATAAGAGACAGGACCTACGAGCAGTACTTC. This sequence encodes CAIRDRTYEQYF.

The CDR3 nucleotides read TGTGCCAGCAGTGACCCAAACTACAATGAGCAGTACTTC. This gives the protein CASSDPNYNEQYF. This chain joins TRBV25-1 and TRBJ2-1; D unclear. With the DNA end fitting TRBJ2-7 better, the J assignment may be wrong. This CDR3 is 13 amino acids long. Germline V gene sequence: CDR1 MGHDK, CDR2 SYGVNS.

V is TRBV27 and J is TRBJ2-7; D could derive from TRBD1 or TRBD2 (5 bases each). This CDR3 contains 14 residues. Germline CDR1 MNHEY, CDR2 SMNVEV (reference sequence). V lost 6 bases to trimming and J lost 4 bases, with 16 bases between them. The chain's CDR3 is CASRNHGTDYEQYF. CDR3 nucleotide sequence: TGTGCCAGCAGGAACCACGGGACCGATTACGAGCAGTACTTC.

The rearrangement uses TRBV18 and TRBJ1-1; possible D gene TRBD1, 6 bases. Trimming took 0 bases from V and 8 from J, leaving 16 bases between them. The CDR3 runs to 15 residues. Germline V CDR1 and CDR2: KGHSH, LQKENI. The CDR3 reads CASSPPGGQAPEAFF. The CDR3 region has the DNA TGTGCCAGCTCACCACCCGGGGGGCAAGCTCCCGAAGCTTTCTTT.

This clonotype occurred many times. The J gene is TRBJ2-1, the V gene TRBV27, with 13 positions matching TRBD2. Germline V gene data show CDR1 as MNHEY and CDR2 as SMNVEV (reference sequence). The CDR3 totals 15 residues. V trimming: 6 bases; J trimming: 4 bases; junction bases outside the gene matches: 3. CDR3 bases: TGTGCCAGCAGCCGGGGACTAGCGGGGTACAATGAGCAGTTCTTC. Translated, it gives CASSRGLAGYNEQFF.

This clonotype was counted a few times. This chain links TRBV7-9 with TRBJ2-5, with D perhaps TRBD2 (5 bases). Germline V gene data show CDR1 as SEHNR and CDR2 as FQNEAQ (reference sequence). The germline V and J ends were trimmed by 5 bases and 1 base, with 17 bases remaining between them. The CDR3 loop spans 16 amino acids. CDR3 amino acids: CASSVIMRRPQETQYF. The CDR3 bases are TGTGCCAGCAGCGTTATAATGCGGAGGCCCCAAGAGACCCAGTACTTC.

The chain recombines TRBV3-1 with TRBJ2-7, with 8 positions matching TRBD2. J lost 6 bases, V lost 1 base, and 8 bases had no gene match. Germline V CDR1 and CDR2: LGHDT, YNNKEL (reference sequence). This CDR3 is built from 15 residues. The CDR3 DNA sequence: TGTGCCAGCAGCCAAGGGGGGACTAGAGTCGGCGAGCAGTACTTC. It is translated as CASSQGGTRVGEQYF.

This chain uses TRBV7-9 with TRBJ2-6; a weak D match, TRBD1 (6 bases). Germline assignment: CDR1 SEHNR and CDR2 FQNEAQ (reference sequence). This CDR3 contains 18 residues. Trimming stripped 6 bases from V and 0 bases from J, with 18 bases between. The CDR3 is CASRGTGTTISGANVLTF. The DNA of the CDR3 is TGTGCCAGCAGAGGGACCGGGACAACTATCTCTGGGGCCAACGTCCTGACTTTC.

This chain joins TRBV5-4 and TRBJ2-7, with 12 positions matching TRBD2. The J call may not be correct, given that the DNA end is closer to TRBJ2-5. The CDR3 loop spans 15 amino acids. Germline lookup yields CDR1 SGHNT and CDR2 YYREEE (reference sequence). The CDR3 loop reads CASHSSGGARGTQYF. The DNA for the CDR3 is TGTGCCAGCCATTCTAGCGGGGGGGCTCGCGGGACCCAGTACTTC.

The rearrangement uses TRBV5-1 and TRBJ2-3; no definite D call. CDR3 length: 15 amino acids. Trimming took 0 bases from V and 4 from J, leaving 12 bases between them. Germline V lookup: CDR1 SGHRS, CDR2 YFSETQ. The CDR3 here is CASSLGDRDPDTQYF. CDR3 sequence (DNA): TGCGCCAGCAGCTTGGGAGATAGGGATCCAGATACGCAGTATTTT.

This chain links TRBV5-1 with TRBJ2-7; TRBD1 aligns across 8 bases. Germline loops: CDR1 SGHRS, CDR2 YFSETQ. V was pared by 4 bases and J by 2 bases, with 8 bases of the junction left unmatched. This CDR3 region has 15 residues. In DNA form, the CDR3 reads TGCGCCAGCAGCCCTGAGGGACAGGCAGCCTACGAGCAGTACTTC. This gives the protein CASSPEGQAAYEQYF.

The chain joins TRBV5-1 to TRBJ2-3; 7 bases align to TRBD2. The junction had 5 bases not matched to a gene; V was cut back by 7 bases and J by 0 bases. CDR1 is SGHRS, CDR2 YFSETQ, per germline. This CDR3 has 14 residues. The CDR3 DNA is TGCGCCAGCGGGCGGGGGAGTAGCACAGATACGCAGTATTTT. The encoded protein is CASGRGSSTDTQYF.

This clonotype was seen more than once but under ten times. V is TRBV5-1 and J is TRBJ2-3, with D unclear. Germline CDR1 SGHRS, CDR2 YFSETQ. The CDR3 is 16 amino acids. Trimming shortened V by 2 bases and J by 0 bases, and 13 bases separated the two germline ends. The CDR3 reads CASSFPKAESTDTQYF. CDR3 nucleotide sequence: TGCGCCAGCAGCTTTCCCAAGGCGGAGAGCACAGATACGCAGTATTTT.